The sample holds a few counts of the clone carrying this T cell receptor (beta chain). The sample comes from a study of blood T cell repertoires in COVID-19. In the study overall: The United States, Italy and Spain supplied acute and convalescent COVID-19 samples. The cDNA or gDNA used as material had been derived from T cells, B-cell-depleted T cells, or PBMCs.

Per the authors' pipeline: The authors estimated nucleated cell counts from reference gene primer amplification. Some clones are missing from TCRdb's copy, which holds only in-frame ones; the method was immunoSEQ multiplex PCR. From that table come the V and J calls and clone size; the DNA was used to work out D and trimming. The sample consists of approximately 60,000 clones, about 82% of them appearing once. The CDR3 is 11 residues long. The germline V and J ends were trimmed by 3 bases and 5 bases, with 6 bases remaining between them. Looked up from germline, CDR1 is DFQATT and CDR2 is SNEGSKA (reference sequence).

The receptor comes from a human donor in a cohort sampled during active COVID-19. Sequences were obtained from peripheral blood. The V gene is TRBV20-1, the J gene TRBJ2-3; no clear D. Here the CDR3 DNA reads TGCAGTGCTAGCCTTAAAGATACGCAGTATTTT. Translation: CSASLKDTQYF.